The T cell receptor beta chain under discussion was sequenced for a study of molecular identifiers for immune sequencing clone quantification. TCRdb called the PCR reads again in MiXCR, with one record for every CDR3 protein. In the table there are roughly 320,000 distinct CDR3 sequences, about a fifth of which are singletons. Trimming took 7 bases from V and 0 from J; bases not matched to a gene: 10. The CDR3 spans 16 residues. Germline CDR1 is MNHNY and CDR2 is SVGAGI (reference sequence). The TCR sequence derives from a human donor in good health. Some libraries in this study had Jurkat cell RNA spiked in. Sequences were obtained from naive CD8+ T cells from blood, with Jurkat cell RNA spiked in. Subset described: FACS-sorted CD8+CD4-CCR7+CD45RA+ naive T cells. The V and J genes are TRBV6-6 and TRBJ2-3; 7 bases are a match to TRBD2. The chain's CDR3 is CASTNSLAASTDTQYF. DNA of the CDR3: TGTGCCAGCACCAACTCGCTAGCGGCAAGCACAGATACGCAGTATTTT.